This T cell receptor beta chain was sequenced during a study of blood T cell repertoires in COVID-19. The wider study: Sites in the United States, Italy and Spain provided acute and convalescent COVID-19 samples. The analysed material was cDNA or gDNA that came from T cells, B-cell-depleted T cells, or PBMCs.

In the study's own analysis: Reference gene primer amplification in the assay estimated nucleated cell counts. Assay: immunoSEQ multiplex PCR; the TCRdb copy retains only in-frame clones and omits some. V, J and clone size derive from that table, while D and trimming were established from the DNA sequence. The table includes 100,000 to 140,000 clones, about 90% detected once. The sample was peripheral blood. This clonotype was obtained from a man aged 35 to 55 with active or convalescent COVID-19.

The CDR3 region is CSAPLLAGEINEQFF. The DNA of the CDR3 is TGCAGCGCCCCACTCCTAGCGGGAGAGATCAATGAGCAGTTCTTC. This chain connects TRBV29-1 to TRBJ2-1; 10 nucleotides line up with TRBD2. The germline V gene has CDR1 SQVTM and CDR2 ANQGSEA. CDR3 length: 15 residues. V trimming: 7 bases; J trimming: 6 bases; junction bases outside the gene matches: 12.